The 2 T cell receptor beta chains below all came from one sample that was sequenced in a study of T cell responses to AZD1222 COVID-19 vaccine listed by TCRdb under 2021. Libraries were prepared through the immunoSEQ multiplex PCR assay. Entries here come from immuneACCESS through TCRdb and include only in-frame sequences with V and J called. Some clones fail to appear in such tables; in the studies checked, an unresolved V gene covers under half of the shortfall, and the cause of the remainder is unknown. Within this sample are about 140,000 clones, with around 92% of them counted one time only. About 2.5% of the sample belongs to the ten largest clones. Interpreted using the paper, the time point label stands for: baseline before first vaccination. The source was peripheral blood, collected on day 0 of AZD1222 vaccination. These receptors all stem from an adult in good health.

V usage is TRBV7-2 and J usage is TRBJ1-5; D is unclear. This CDR3 spans 14 amino acids. From germline, CDR1 is SGHTA and CDR2 FQGNSA. V lost 2 bases to trimming and J lost 4 bases, with 9 bases between them. CDR3 region: CASSLTPGNQPQHF. The DNA for the CDR3 is TGTGCCAGCAGCTTAACGCCGGGGAATCAGCCCCAGCATTTT.

V usage is TRBV7-9 and J usage is TRBJ2-3; D gene ambiguous. Trimming cost V 4 bases and J 2 bases, with 4 bases left between them. This CDR3 region has 12 residues. Germline values: CDR1 SEHNR, CDR2 FQNEAQ (reference sequence). CDR3: CASSYYTDTQYF. CDR3 DNA: TGTGCCAGCAGCTATTACACAGATACGCAGTATTTT.